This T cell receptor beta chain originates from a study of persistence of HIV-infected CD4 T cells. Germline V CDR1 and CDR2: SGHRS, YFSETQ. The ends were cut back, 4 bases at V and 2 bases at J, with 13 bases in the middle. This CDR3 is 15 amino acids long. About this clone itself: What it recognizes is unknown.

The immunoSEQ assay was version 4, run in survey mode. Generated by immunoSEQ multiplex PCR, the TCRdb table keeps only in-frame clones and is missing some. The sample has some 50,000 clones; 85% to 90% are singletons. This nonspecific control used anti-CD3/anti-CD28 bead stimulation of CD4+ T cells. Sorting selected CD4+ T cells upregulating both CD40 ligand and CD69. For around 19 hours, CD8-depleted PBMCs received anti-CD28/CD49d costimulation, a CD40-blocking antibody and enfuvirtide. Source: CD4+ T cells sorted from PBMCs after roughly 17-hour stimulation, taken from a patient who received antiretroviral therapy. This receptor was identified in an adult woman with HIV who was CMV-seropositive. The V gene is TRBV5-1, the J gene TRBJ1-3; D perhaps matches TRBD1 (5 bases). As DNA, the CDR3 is TGCGCCAGCAGCCTCAGGGTTGGAACTGGAAACACCATATATTTT. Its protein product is CASSLRVGTGNTIYF.